These 21 T cell receptor beta chains originate from one sample sequenced in a study of shared clonotypes between healthy human individuals. Only in-frame clones appear in the TCRdb table, and some are missing; sequencing was by immunoSEQ multiplex PCR. The table lists some 2.3 million clones, 93% of them singletons. Sample: naive CD4+ T cells from PBMCs. Subset described: CD45RA+ positively selected. These receptors all come from a young man in good health. Some clones in this sample may be carry-over from other donors' samples.

The chain has TRBV6-1 and TRBJ2-1; 11 bases align to TRBD2. The CDR3 spans 17 residues. V lost 3 bases to trimming and J lost 4 bases; unmatched junction nucleotides: 8. Germline V gives CDR1 MNHNS, CDR2 SASEGT. The CDR3 sequence: CASSETSGTNLYNEQFF. In nucleotides, the CDR3 is TGTGCCAGCAGTGAGACTAGCGGGACTAACCTTTACAATGAGCAGTTCTTC.

The chain is built from TRBV27 and TRBJ2-7; D possibly corresponds to TRBD1 (6 bases). Trimming pared 5 bases from V and 3 bases from J, leaving 17 bases between. Germline loops: CDR1 MNHEY, CDR2 SMNVEV (reference sequence). The CDR3 contains 15 residues. This CDR3 reads CASSRAGQTHYEQYF. The CDR3 nucleotides are TGTGCCAGCAGTCGGGCCGGACAGACTCACTACGAGCAGTACTTC.

The chain employs TRBV5-1 and TRBJ1-2; D is undetermined. V was clipped by 7 bases and J by 0 bases, with 10 bases between them. CDR3 length equals 13 residues. Germline CDR1 reads SGHRS; CDR2 reads YFSETQ. CDR3 amino acids: CASRVTTNYGYTF. CDR3 nucleotide sequence: TGCGCCAGCCGCGTTACTACTAACTATGGCTACACCTTC.

This clone has only one observation. This chain connects TRBV5-6 to TRBJ2-1; no reliable D call. V gave up 0 bases and J gave up 0 bases, with 16 bases separating them. There are 18 residues in the CDR3. Germline loops: CDR1 SGHDT, CDR2 YYEEEE. The CDR3 protein is CASSLGLHASGSYNEQFF. CDR3 DNA sequence: TGTGCCAGCAGCTTGGGTCTACATGCGTCGGGCTCCTACAATGAGCAGTTCTTC. Based on the CDR3 plus reference TRBV5-6 and TRBJ2-1, the full variable domain is DAGVTQSPTHLIKTRGQQVTLRCSPKSGHDTVSWYQQALGQGPQFIFQYYEEEERQRGNFPDRFSGHQFPNYSSELNVNALLLGDSALYLCASSLGLHASGSYNEQFFGPGTRLTVL.

The rearrangement joins TRBV5-1 to TRBJ2-1, with 12 bases matching TRBD2. This CDR3 comprises 16 residues. Germline lookup yields CDR1 SGHRS and CDR2 YFSETQ. The trim removed 5 bases at V and 8 bases at J, leaving 11 bases unmatched. The CDR3 nucleotides read TGCGCCAGCAGGATCAAGACTAGCGGGAGTTTGGATGAGCAGTTCTTC. Its protein product is CASRIKTSGSLDEQFF.

The chain employs TRBV4-3 and TRBJ1-3; no clear D gene. Trimming cost V 4 bases and J 0 bases, with 13 bases left between them. The CDR3 has 16 amino acids. Germline lookup yields CDR1 LGHNA and CDR2 YSLEER. CDR3 region: CASSRDPRNSGNTIYF. The DNA of the CDR3 is TGCGCCAGCAGCCGAGATCCCCGGAACTCTGGAAACACCATATATTTT.

Points on this clone: This sample includes further DNA sequences coding for the same CDR3. The chain employs TRBV6-5 and TRBJ1-1, with a possible D match to TRBD1 (6 bases). The germline V gene encodes CDR1 MNHEY and CDR2 SVGAGI. V lost 6 bases and J 1 base, leaving 12 bases between the germline ends. This CDR3 is 14 amino acids long. The CDR3 is CASSPWGANTEAFF. DNA of the CDR3: TGTGCCAGCAGCCCCTGGGGGGCGAACACTGAAGCTTTCTTT.

The rearrangement uses TRBV5-4 and TRBJ1-2; tentatively, D is TRBD1 (6 bases). The CDR3 runs to 14 residues. V lost 5 bases and J lost 1, with 12 bases in between. Germline V lookup: CDR1 SGHNT, CDR2 YYREEE (reference sequence). CDR3: CASSTGSGNYGYTF. In DNA, the CDR3 is TGTGCCAGCAGTACAGGGTCGGGTAACTATGGCTACACCTTC.

V gene TRBV9 combines with J gene TRBJ2-3, with D maybe TRBD2 (7 bases). The CDR3 has 18 residues. Trimming cost V 4 bases and J 1 base, with 22 bases left between them. In germline, CDR1 is SGDLS, CDR2 YYNGEE. CDR3 residues: CASSPRLGGTSGTDTQYF. CDR3 nucleotide sequence: TGTGCCAGCAGCCCGAGATTGGGGGGCACTAGCGGCACAGATACGCAGTATTTT.

Worth noting for this clone: Other DNA sequences of this sample code for an identical CDR3. The chain joins TRBV30 to TRBJ1-5; D gene ambiguous. Per the germline V gene, CDR1 is GTSNPN and CDR2 is SVGIG (reference sequence). CDR3 length equals 13 residues. V lost 1 base and J 2 bases, leaving 6 bases between the germline ends. In nucleotides, the CDR3 is TGTGCCTGGAGTGGGGGAGGCAATCAGCCCCAGCATTTT. This codes for CAWSGGGNQPQHF. The complete variable domain, with remaining parts taken from reference TRBV30 and TRBJ1-5, reads SQTIHQWPATLVQPVGSPLSLECTVEGTSNPNLYWYRQAAGRGLQLLFYSVGIGQISSEVPQNLSASRPQDRQFILSSKKLLLSDSGFYLCAWSGGGNQPQHFGDGTRLSIL.

V gene TRBV6-4 combines with J gene TRBJ2-3, with 9 bases that match TRBD2. The V gene end was trimmed by 1 base and the J gene end by 4 bases; junction bases not matched to a gene: 6. This CDR3 spans 16 amino acids. Germline CDR1 reads MRHNA; CDR2 reads SNTAGT. CDR3 bases: TGTGCCAGCAGTGACTTCGCGGGAGGGGGCGCAGATACGCAGTATTTT. This codes for CASSDFAGGGADTQYF.

This chain links TRBV5-1 with TRBJ2-6; 7 bases fit TRBD1. This CDR3 is built from 17 residues. The V and J ends lost 3 bases and 0 bases, in that order; junction bases with no gene match: 6. Looked up from germline, CDR1 is SGHRS and CDR2 is YFSETQ. The CDR3 DNA reads TGCGCCAGCAGCTGGACAGGTTCTAGCTCTGGGGCCAACGTCCTGACTTTC. It is translated as CASSWTGSSSGANVLTF.

This chain links TRBV19 with TRBJ1-2; no clear D. V lost 7 bases to trimming and J lost 8 bases, with 23 bases between them. Germline V gene sequence: CDR1 LNHDA, CDR2 SQIVND (reference sequence). CDR3 length equals 15 residues. CDR3 protein: CASTLGTGYTQGYTF. Written as DNA, the CDR3 is TGTGCCAGTACCCTGGGTACGGGGTACACACAGGGCTACACCTTC.

The chain joins TRBV29-1 to TRBJ1-1; 9 nucleotides line up with TRBD1. The V segment lost 8 bases and the J segment 8 bases; nucleotides outside the gene matches: 9. The germline V gene has CDR1 SQVTM and CDR2 ANQGSEA. This CDR3 contains 12 residues. The CDR3 nucleotides are TGCAGCCTTTGGGACAGGGTCTCAGAAGCTTTCTTT. It codes for CSLWDRVSEAFF. Based on the CDR3 plus reference TRBV29-1 and TRBJ1-1, the full variable domain is SAVISQKPSRDICQRGTSLTIQCQVDSQVTMMFWYRQQPGQSLTLIATANQGSEATYESGFVIDKFPISRPNLTFSTLTVSNMSPEDSSIYLCSLWDRVSEAFFGQGTRLTVV.

V and J are TRBV6-1 and TRBJ1-1; the D is unclear. Trimming took 3 bases from V and 0 from J, leaving 11 bases between them. CDR3 length: 15 amino acids. The germline V gene encodes CDR1 MNHNS and CDR2 SASEGT. CDR3 sequence: CASSDGSPMNTEAFF. Here the CDR3 DNA reads TGTGCCAGCAGTGACGGGTCACCAATGAACACTGAAGCTTTCTTT.

About this clone: The sample carries other DNA sequences with the same CDR3. The rearrangement links TRBV6-5 to TRBJ1-5; D is unresolved. This CDR3 is 14 amino acids long. V gave up 0 bases and J gave up 6 bases, with 9 bases separating them. The germline V gene has CDR1 MNHEY and CDR2 SVGAGI. This CDR3 reads CASSYSGVGQPQHF. The CDR3 region has the DNA TGTGCCAGCAGTTACTCCGGGGTCGGTCAGCCCCAGCATTTT.

The chain employs TRBV19 and TRBJ1-5; 9 nucleotides line up with TRBD1. The CDR3 sequence is 16 residues long. CDR1 is LNHDA and CDR2 is SQIVND in the germline V gene (reference sequence). Trimming took 3 bases from V and 6 from J; bases not matched to a gene: 9. The CDR3 loop reads CASSIPTGGGRQPQHF. The CDR3 DNA is TGTGCCAGTAGTATCCCGACAGGGGGAGGTCGTCAGCCCCAGCATTTT.

This chain uses TRBV6-6 with TRBJ1-4; TRBD1 is a possible D gene (6 bases). Between the trimmed V and J ends, which lost 2 bases and 11 bases, there was a span of 12 bases. The CDR3 totals 13 residues. Germline CDR1 MNHNY, CDR2 SVGAGI (reference sequence). Here the CDR3 DNA reads TGTGCCAGCAGTTACGGGACACCTGATAAACTGTTTTTT. Protein product: CASSYGTPDKLFF.

The V call is TRBV28, the J call TRBJ1-5; D ambiguous. CDR3 length equals 13 residues. The germline V gene encodes CDR1 MDHEN and CDR2 SYDVKM. Trimming took 4 bases from V and 9 from J, leaving 13 bases between them. The CDR3 DNA reads TGTGCCAGCAGTTACAGCAGGACGGGGCCCCAGCATTTT. Encoded protein: CASSYSRTGPQHF.

CDR3 in amino acids: CASSVGPGGEKLFF. CDR3 nucleotide sequence: TGTGCCAGCAGCGTAGGCCCTGGGGGTGAAAAACTGTTTTTT. This sequence joins TRBV9 and TRBJ1-4, with D possibly being TRBD1 (5 bases). Germline V gives CDR1 SGDLS, CDR2 YYNGEE. V was cut by 0 bases and J by 7 bases, with 10 bases left in between. This CDR3 contains 14 residues. The full variable domain, completed using reference TRBV9 and TRBJ1-4, is DSGVTQTPKHLITATGQRVTLRCSPRSGDLSVYWYQQSLDQGLQFLIQYYNGEERAKGNILERFSAQQFPDLHSELNLSSLELGDSALYFCASSVGPGGEKLFFGSGTQLSVL.

The CDR3 DNA sequence: TGTGCCAGCAGTTTAGGTCCGGGTGCCTATGGCTACACCTTC. Encoded protein: CASSLGPGAYGYTF. The chain joins TRBV28 to TRBJ1-2; the D is unclear. CDR1 and CDR2 from the germline V gene are MDHEN and SYDVKM. Trimming shortened V by 2 bases and J by 4 bases, and 11 bases separated the two germline ends. This CDR3 has 14 amino acids.